This T cell receptor beta chain originates from a study of CD8 T cells in ankylosing spondylitis. Libraries of TCR beta came from quantitative 5'-RACE with molecular barcodes. TCRdb re-analysed the 5' RACE reads in MiXCR, keeping a single row per CDR3 protein. The sample holds 120,000 or so distinct CDR3 sequences, roughly 15% seen once. Study-wide findings and caveats: In ankylosing spondylitis patients, matched synovial fluid reportedly showed significant enrichment of disease-linked clones. Certain motif variants had earlier appeared in reactive arthritis synovial fluid and blood. Ankylosing spondylitis blood appeared to carry a characteristic TCR beta motif of 7 or 8 highly homologous variants.

This clonotype has ten or more counts. Its antigen remains unknown. The clonotype comes from a female donor with ankylosing spondylitis or in good health (not recorded which). The sequenced sample consisted of blood, either unsorted or a sorted T cell fraction (not recorded which).

CDR3 loop: CAISDSARSYTGELFF. Here the CDR3 DNA reads TGTGCCATCAGTGATTCCGCCAGGAGCTACACCGGGGAGCTGTTTTTT. This rearrangement joins TRBV10-3 to TRBJ2-2; no definite D call. This CDR3 spans 16 amino acids. The V and J ends lost 3 bases and 3 bases respectively, with 14 bases between them. Germline V gene lookup returns CDR1 ENHRY and CDR2 SYGVKD.